The sequence of this TCR beta chain was determined in a study of cytomegalovirus exposure and HLA in healthy donors. Turning to the study itself: A prior study identified 117 million unique TCR beta sequences from 150 million to 200 million T cells. Study results and caveats: Cytomegalovirus-associated TCR beta chains were listed, numbering some 170. On later analysis, the bulk of CMV-associated TCR beta chains appeared to be HLA-restricted.

Both 60 Vbeta primers and 13 Jbeta primers went into the PCR. TCRdb keeps only in-frame clones here, not all; method: immunoSEQ multiplex PCR. The sample has 100,000 or so clones, approximately 85% seen once; the top ten hold under 5%. Germline V lookup: CDR1 SGHTA, CDR2 FQGTGA. The CDR3 length is 13 residues. The V gene lost 1 base and the J gene lost 3 bases, with 4 bases spanning the gap. The table lists this clone with a count of one. Its antigen is not known. The chain links TRBV7-3 to TRBJ1-3, with unresolved D. The source material was PBMCs. The TCR comes from a young man in good health and CMV-seronegative. The chain's CDR3 is CASSLSHGNTIYF. Written as DNA, the CDR3 is TGTGCCAGCAGCTTAAGTCATGGAAACACCATATATTTT.